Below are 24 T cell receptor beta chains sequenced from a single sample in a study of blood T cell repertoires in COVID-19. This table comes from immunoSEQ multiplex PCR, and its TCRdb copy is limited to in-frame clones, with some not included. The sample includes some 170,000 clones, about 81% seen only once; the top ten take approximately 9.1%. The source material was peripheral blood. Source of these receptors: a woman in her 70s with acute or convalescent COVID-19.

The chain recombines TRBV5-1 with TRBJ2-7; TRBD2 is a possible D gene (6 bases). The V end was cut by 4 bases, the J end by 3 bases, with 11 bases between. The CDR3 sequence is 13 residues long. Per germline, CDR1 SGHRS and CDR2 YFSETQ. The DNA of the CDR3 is TGCGCCAGCAGCCTAGGGACTTTCTACGAGCAGTACTTC. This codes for CASSLGTFYEQYF. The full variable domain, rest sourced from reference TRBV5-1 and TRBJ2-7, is KAGVTQTPRYLIKTRGQQVTLSCSPISGHRSVSWYQQTPGQGLQFLFEYFSETQRNKGNFPGRFSGRQFSNSRSEMNVSTLELGDSALYLCASSLGTFYEQYFGPGTRLTVT.

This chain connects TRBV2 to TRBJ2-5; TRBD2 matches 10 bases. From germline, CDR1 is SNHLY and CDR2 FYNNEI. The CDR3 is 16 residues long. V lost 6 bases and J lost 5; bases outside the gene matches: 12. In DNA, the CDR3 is TGTGCCAGCAGACCCGGACTAGCGGAAGAGGTGGAGACCCAGTACTTC. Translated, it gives CASRPGLAEEVETQYF.

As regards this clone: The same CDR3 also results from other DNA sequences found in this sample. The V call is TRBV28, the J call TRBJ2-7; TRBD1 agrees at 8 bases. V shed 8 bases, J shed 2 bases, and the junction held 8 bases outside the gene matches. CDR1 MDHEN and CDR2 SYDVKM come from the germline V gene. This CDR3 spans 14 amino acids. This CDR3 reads CASALRGPTYEQYF. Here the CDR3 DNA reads TGTGCCAGCGCCCTCAGGGGGCCTACCTACGAGCAGTACTTC.

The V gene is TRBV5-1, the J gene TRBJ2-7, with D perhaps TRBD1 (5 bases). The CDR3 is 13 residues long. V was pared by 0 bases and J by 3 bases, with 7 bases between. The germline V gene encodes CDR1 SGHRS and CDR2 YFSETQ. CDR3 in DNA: TGCGCCAGCAGCTTGGGACAGAACTACGAGCAGTACTTC. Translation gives CASSLGQNYEQYF. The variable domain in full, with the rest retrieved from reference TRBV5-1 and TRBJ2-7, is KAGVTQTPRYLIKTRGQQVTLSCSPISGHRSVSWYQQTPGQGLQFLFEYFSETQRNKGNFPGRFSGRQFSNSRSEMNVSTLELGDSALYLCASSLGQNYEQYFGPGTRLTVT.

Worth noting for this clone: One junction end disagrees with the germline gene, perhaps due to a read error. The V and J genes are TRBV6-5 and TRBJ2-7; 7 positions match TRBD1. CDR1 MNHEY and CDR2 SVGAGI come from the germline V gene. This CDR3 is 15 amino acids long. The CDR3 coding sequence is TGTGCCAGCCGTTACGGGGATACAGGGGCCTACGAGCAGTACTTC. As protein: CASRYGDTGAYEQYF.

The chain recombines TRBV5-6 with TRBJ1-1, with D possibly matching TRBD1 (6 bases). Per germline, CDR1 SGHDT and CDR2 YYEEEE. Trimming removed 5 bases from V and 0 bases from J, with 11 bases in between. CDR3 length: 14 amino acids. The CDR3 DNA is TGTGCCAGCAGATCCGGACAGATGAACACTGAAGCTTTCTTT. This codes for CASRSGQMNTEAFF.

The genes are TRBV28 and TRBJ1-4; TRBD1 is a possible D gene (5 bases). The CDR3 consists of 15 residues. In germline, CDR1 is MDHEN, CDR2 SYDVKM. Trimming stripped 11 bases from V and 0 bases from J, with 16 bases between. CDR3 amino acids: CASGGGDATNEKLFF. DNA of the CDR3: TGTGCCTCTGGGGGGGGAGATGCAACTAATGAAAAACTGTTTTTT.

The CDR3 is CASTTQGARTEAFF. CDR3 coding DNA: TGCGCCAGCACGACACAGGGGGCGCGTACTGAAGCTTTCTTT. This chain joins TRBV5-1 and TRBJ1-1; the match to TRBD1 covers 9 bases. Trimming at V came to 6 bases and at J to 5 bases, leaving 8 bases not matched to a gene. Germline loops: CDR1 SGHRS, CDR2 YFSETQ. CDR3 length: 14 amino acids.

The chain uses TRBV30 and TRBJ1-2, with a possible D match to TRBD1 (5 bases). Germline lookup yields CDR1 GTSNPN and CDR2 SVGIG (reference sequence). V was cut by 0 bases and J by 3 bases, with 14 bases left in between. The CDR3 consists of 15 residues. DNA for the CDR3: TGTGCCTGGAGTGTGGGGAGGGGCGCCCACTATGGCTACACCTTC. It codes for CAWSVGRGAHYGYTF.

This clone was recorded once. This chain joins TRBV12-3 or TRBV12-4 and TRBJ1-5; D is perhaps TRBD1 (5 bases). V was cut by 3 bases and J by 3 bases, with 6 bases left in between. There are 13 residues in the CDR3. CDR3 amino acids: CASSLTDNQPQHF. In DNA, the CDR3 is TGTGCCAGCAGTTTGACAGACAATCAGCCCCAGCATTTT.

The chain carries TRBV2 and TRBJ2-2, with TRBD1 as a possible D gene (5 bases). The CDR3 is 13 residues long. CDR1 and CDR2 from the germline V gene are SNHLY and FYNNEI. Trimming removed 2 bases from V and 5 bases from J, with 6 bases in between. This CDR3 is CASSERGTGELFF. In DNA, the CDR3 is TGTGCCAGCAGTGAAAGGGGAACCGGGGAGCTGTTTTTT.

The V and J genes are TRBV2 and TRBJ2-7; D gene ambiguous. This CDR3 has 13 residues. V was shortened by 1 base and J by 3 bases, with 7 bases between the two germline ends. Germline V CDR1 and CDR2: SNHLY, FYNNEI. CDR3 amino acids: CASSEVLYYEQYF. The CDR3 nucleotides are TGTGCCAGCAGTGAAGTTTTATACTACGAGCAGTACTTC.

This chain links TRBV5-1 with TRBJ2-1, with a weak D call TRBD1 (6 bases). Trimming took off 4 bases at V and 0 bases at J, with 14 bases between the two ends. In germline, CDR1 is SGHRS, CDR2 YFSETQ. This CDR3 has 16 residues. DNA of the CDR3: TGCGCCAGCAGCCAAGATACGACAGGCTCCTACAATGAGCAGTTCTTC. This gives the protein CASSQDTTGSYNEQFF.

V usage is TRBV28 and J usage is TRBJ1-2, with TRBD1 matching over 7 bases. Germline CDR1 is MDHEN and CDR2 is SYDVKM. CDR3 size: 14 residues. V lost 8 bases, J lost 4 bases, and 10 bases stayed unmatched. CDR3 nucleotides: TGTGCCAGCGGACTTAAACAGGGGATCTATGGCTACACCTTC. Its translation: CASGLKQGIYGYTF.

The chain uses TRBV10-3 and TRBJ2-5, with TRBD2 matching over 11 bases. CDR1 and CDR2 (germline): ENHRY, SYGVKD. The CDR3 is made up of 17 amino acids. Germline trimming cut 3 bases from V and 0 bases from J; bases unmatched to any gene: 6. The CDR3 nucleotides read TGTGCCATCAGTGATACTGGACTAGCGGGCTACCAAGAGACCCAGTACTTC. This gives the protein CAISDTGLAGYQETQYF.

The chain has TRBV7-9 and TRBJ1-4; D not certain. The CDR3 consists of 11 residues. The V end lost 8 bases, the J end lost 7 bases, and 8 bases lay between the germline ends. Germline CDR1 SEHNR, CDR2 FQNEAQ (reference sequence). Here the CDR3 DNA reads TGTGCCAGCGAGGCGGCTGAAAAACTGTTTTTT. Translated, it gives CASEAAEKLFF.

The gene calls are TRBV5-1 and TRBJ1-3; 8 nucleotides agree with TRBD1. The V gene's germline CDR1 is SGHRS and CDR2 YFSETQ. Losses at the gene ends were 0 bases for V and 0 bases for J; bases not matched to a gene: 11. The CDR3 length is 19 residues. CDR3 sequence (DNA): TGCGCCAGCAGCTTGGGGACAGGGTCCACCTCTTACTCTGGAAACACCATATATTTT. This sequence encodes CASSLGTGSTSYSGNTIYF.

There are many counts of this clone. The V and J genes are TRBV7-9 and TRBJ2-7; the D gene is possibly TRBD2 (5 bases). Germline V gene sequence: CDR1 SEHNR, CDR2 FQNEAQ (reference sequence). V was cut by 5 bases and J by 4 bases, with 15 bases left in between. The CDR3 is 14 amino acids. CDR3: CASSQLGLSYEQYF. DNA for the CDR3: TGTGCCAGCAGCCAGCTTGGACTTTCGTACGAGCAGTACTTC.

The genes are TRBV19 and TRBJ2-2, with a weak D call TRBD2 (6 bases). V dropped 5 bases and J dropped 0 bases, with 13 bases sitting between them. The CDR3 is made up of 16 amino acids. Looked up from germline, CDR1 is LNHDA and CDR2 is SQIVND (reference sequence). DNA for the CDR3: TGTGCCAGTAGTCCCCGGCGGGGTGCGAACACCGGGGAGCTGTTTTTT. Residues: CASSPRRGANTGELFF.

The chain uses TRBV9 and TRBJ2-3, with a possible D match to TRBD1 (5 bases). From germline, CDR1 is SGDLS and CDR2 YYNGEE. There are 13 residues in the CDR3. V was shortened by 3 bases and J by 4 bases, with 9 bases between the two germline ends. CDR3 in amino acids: CASSGAGPDTQYF. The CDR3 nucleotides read TGTGCCAGCAGCGGCGCAGGGCCAGATACGCAGTATTTT.

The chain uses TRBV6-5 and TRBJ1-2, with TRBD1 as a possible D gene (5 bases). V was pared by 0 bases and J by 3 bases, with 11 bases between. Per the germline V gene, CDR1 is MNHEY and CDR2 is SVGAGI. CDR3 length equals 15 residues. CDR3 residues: CASSYSGGIDYGYTF. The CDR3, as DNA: TGTGCCAGCAGTTACTCTGGGGGGATCGACTATGGCTACACCTTC.

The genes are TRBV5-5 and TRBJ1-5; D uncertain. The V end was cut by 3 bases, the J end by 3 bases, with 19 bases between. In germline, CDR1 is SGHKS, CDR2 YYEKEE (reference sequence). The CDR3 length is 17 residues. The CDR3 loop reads CASSSSGPVFPNQPQHF. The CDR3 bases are TGTGCCAGCAGCTCGAGCGGGCCGGTGTTTCCCAATCAGCCCCAGCATTTT.

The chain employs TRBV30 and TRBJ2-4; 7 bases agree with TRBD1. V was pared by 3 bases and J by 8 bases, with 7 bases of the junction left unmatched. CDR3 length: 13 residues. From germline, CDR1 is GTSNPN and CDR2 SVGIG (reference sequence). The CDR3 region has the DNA TGTGCCTGGAGGTCAGGGGGTCACGACATTCAGTACTTC. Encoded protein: CAWRSGGHDIQYF.

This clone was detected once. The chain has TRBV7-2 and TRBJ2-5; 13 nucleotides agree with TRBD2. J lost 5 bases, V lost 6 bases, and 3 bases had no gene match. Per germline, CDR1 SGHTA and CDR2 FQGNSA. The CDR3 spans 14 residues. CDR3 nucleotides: TGTGCCAGCAGACTAGCGGGAGGGCATGAGACCCAGTACTTC. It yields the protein CASRLAGGHETQYF. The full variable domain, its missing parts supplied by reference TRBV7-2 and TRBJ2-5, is GAGVSQSPSNKVTEKGKDVELRCDPISGHTALYWYRQSLGQGLEFLIYFQGNSAPDKSGLPSDRFSAERTGGSVSTLTIQRTQQEDSAVYLCASRLAGGHETQYFGPGTRLLVL.